This TCR beta chain was profiled in a study of cytomegalovirus exposure and HLA in healthy donors. Study observations and caveats: Productive rates of about 87% or about 30% were seen for most TCR beta V segments in an earlier analysis. What a later analysis showed was that several of the most significant clusters appeared linked to common viral pathogens. Researchers counted over 150 TCR beta chains as cytomegalovirus-associated.

This CDR3 spans 15 amino acids. Germline CDR1 and CDR2: MGHDK and SYGVNS. The ends lost 3 bases at V and 10 bases at J; junction bases unmatched: 7. Comments on this clone: Its antigen remains unidentified.

It was with 60 Vbeta and 13 Jbeta primers that the PCR ran. TCRdb's copy holds only in-frame clones and misses some; the assay was immunoSEQ multiplex PCR. The sample holds a few hundred thousand clones; 80% to 95% are singletons and the top ten take approximately 1.5%. The chain employs TRBV25-1 and TRBJ2-1; 12 bases align to TRBD2. The TCR comes from a girl aged 2 to 10 in good health and CMV-seronegative. Sequenced input: PBMCs. In DNA, the CDR3 is TGTGCCAGCAGTGATGTCCTAGCGGGAGGGGGGGAGCAGTTCTTC. Translating gives CASSDVLAGGGEQFF.